This T cell receptor (beta chain) was captured by sequencing in a study of T cells in Graves' hyperthyroidism and ophthalmopathy. Turning to this clonotype: The antigen remains undetermined.

Patients aged 18 to 65 had newly diagnosed hyperthyroidism that had lasted under 2 months. The study left out patients who had uncontrolled infection, other autoimmune disease, pregnancy or lactation. TCR beta CDR3 regions were amplified from RNA. In the first-round RT-PCR of the TCR CDR3, the HTBI primer set was used. TCRdb reanalysed the multiplex PCR reads using MiXCR and keeps one entry per CDR3 protein. The table includes about 320,000 distinct CDR3 sequences, roughly 15% detected once. CDR1 and CDR2 from the germline V gene are MNHGY and SVAAGI. This CDR3 contains 14 residues. Trimming stripped 2 bases from V and 5 bases from J, with 12 bases between. General study results and limits: Stable hyperthyroidism was separated from ophthalmopathy by a model based on 13 V-J features.

Sequencing input: blood. V usage is TRBV6-9 and J usage is TRBJ2-5; weak D call: TRBD1 (6 bases). The clonotype originates from a man aged 30 to 39 with Graves' hyperthyroidism. CDR3 DNA sequence: TGTGCCAGCAGTTATGGGGGCGATGGGGAGACCCAGTACTTC. Protein: CASSYGGDGETQYF.